This TCR beta chain stems from a study of Tregs in tolerant kidney transplant recipients. TCRdb's copy holds only in-frame clones and misses some; the assay was immunoSEQ multiplex PCR. The repertoire consists of under 95,000 clones, with 75% to 95% occurring once and the leading ten covering 0.34%. V lost 4 bases to trimming and J lost 2 bases; unmatched junction nucleotides: 8. CDR3 length: 16 residues. The V gene's germline CDR1 is KGHSH and CDR2 LQKENI. This chain connects TRBV18 to TRBJ2-3; 8 bases match TRBD2. The TCR comes from a human donor who received a combined kidney and bone marrow transplant. The sequenced sample was Tregs from blood, obtained before the transplant. CDR3 coding DNA: TGTGCCAGCTCACTCATTAGCGGGACCCTCACAGATACGCAGTATTTT. Translating it yields CASSLISGTLTDTQYF. The complete variable domain, with remaining parts taken from reference TRBV18 and TRBJ2-3, reads NAGVMQNPRHLVRRRGQEARLRCSPMKGHSHVYWYRQLPEEGLKFMVYLQKENIIDESGMPKERFSAEFPKEGPSILRIQQVVRGDSAAYFCASSLISGTLTDTQYFGPGTRLTVL.